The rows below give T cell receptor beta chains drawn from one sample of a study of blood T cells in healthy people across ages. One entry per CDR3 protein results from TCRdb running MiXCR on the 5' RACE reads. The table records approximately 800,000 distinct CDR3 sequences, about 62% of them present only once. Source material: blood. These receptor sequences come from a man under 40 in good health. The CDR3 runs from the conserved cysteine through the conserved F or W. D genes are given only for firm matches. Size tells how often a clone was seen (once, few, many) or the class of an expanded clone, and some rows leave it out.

cdr3_nt: TGCGCCAGCAGCCCATCCCCCGGGCTATCTTACGAGCAGTACTTC
cdr3_aa: CASSPSPGLSYEQYF
d_call: NA
j_call: TRBJ2-7
clone_size: few
v_call: TRBV4-3

cdr3_nt: TGTGCCAGCAGTATGGGAAAGGGATTTGGCTTCAATGAGCAGTTCTTC
cdr3_aa: CASSMGKGFGFNEQFF
d_call: NA
j_call: TRBJ2-1
clone_size: NA
v_call: TRBV12-3/TRBV12-4

cdr3_nt: TGTGCCAGCATAAAGAGTCTGCACCGGTGGGAGACCCAGTACTTC
cdr3_aa: CASIKSLHRWETQYF
d_call: NA
j_call: TRBJ2-5
clone_size: NA
v_call: TRBV28

cdr3_nt: TGTGCCAGCATGGCGGGAATCTCCTACAATGAGCAGTTCTTC
cdr3_aa: CASMAGISYNEQFF
d_call: NA
j_call: TRBJ2-1
clone_size: NA
v_call: TRBV12-3/TRBV12-4

cdr3_nt: TGTGCCAGCAGTATAGGCGGAAGCTATGGCTACACCTTC
cdr3_aa: CASSIGGSYGYTF
d_call: NA
j_call: TRBJ1-2
clone_size: NA
v_call: TRBV6-2/TRBV6-3

cdr3_nt: TGTGCCAGCAGCTTACTCGGGACAGAAAACTACGAGCAGTACTTC
cdr3_aa: CASSLLGTENYEQYF
d_call: TRBD1
j_call: TRBJ2-7
clone_size: NA
v_call: TRBV11-1

cdr3_nt: TGCAGCGTTGCGACAGTTGCGGAGACCCAGTACTTC
cdr3_aa: CSVATVAETQYF
d_call: NA
j_call: TRBJ2-5
clone_size: many
v_call: TRBV29-1

cdr3_nt: TGTGCCAGCAGCGGCGGGGCCAGCACAGATACGCAGTATTTT
cdr3_aa: CASSGGASTDTQYF
d_call: NA
j_call: TRBJ2-3
clone_size: few
v_call: TRBV13

cdr3_nt: TGTGCCAGCAGTTTCGGAATCACTGAAGCTTTCTTT
cdr3_aa: CASSFGITEAFF
d_call: NA
j_call: TRBJ1-1
clone_size: NA
v_call: TRBV12-3/TRBV12-4

cdr3_nt: TGCAGTGCTAGGACCCGGCCGTTGCGGAACAATGAGCAGTTCTTC
cdr3_aa: CSARTRPLRNNEQFF
d_call: NA
j_call: TRBJ2-1
clone_size: NA
v_call: TRBV20-1

cdr3_nt: TGTGCCAGCAGCGCTACAGGGAGTAAGGAAGAGACCCAGTACTTC
cdr3_aa: CASSATGSKEETQYF
d_call: NA
j_call: TRBJ2-5
clone_size: few
v_call: TRBV7-9

cdr3_nt: TGCAGTGCTAGAGATCGTCTGGGACTAGCGACAGACGAGCAGTTCTTC
cdr3_aa: CSARDRLGLATDEQFF
d_call: TRBD2
j_call: TRBJ2-1
clone_size: few
v_call: TRBV20-1

cdr3_nt: TGTGCCAGCTGGACGGATAGCAATCAGCCCCAGCATTTT
cdr3_aa: CASWTDSNQPQHF
d_call: NA
j_call: TRBJ1-5
clone_size: once
v_call: TRBV28

cdr3_nt: TGTGCCAGCAGCCGGACAGGGGCCCCTGCAACTAATGAAAAACTGTTTTTT
cdr3_aa: CASSRTGAPATNEKLFF
d_call: TRBD1
j_call: TRBJ1-4
clone_size: NA
v_call: TRBV27

cdr3_nt: TGCAGTGCCGCGACTAGTTTGCGGACGGCTGAGCAGTACTTC
cdr3_aa: CSAATSLRTAEQYF
d_call: NA
j_call: TRBJ2-5
clone_size: NA
v_call: TRBV20-1

cdr3_nt: TGCGCCAGCAGCCAAGATAAAGGGACTCCTCTGACTTTC
cdr3_aa: CASSQDKGTPLTF
d_call: NA
j_call: TRBJ2-6
clone_size: NA
v_call: TRBV4-1

cdr3_nt: TGCAGTGCTAGAGAATTCCGCACTGGCACAGATACGCAGTATTTT
cdr3_aa: CSAREFRTGTDTQYF
d_call: NA
j_call: TRBJ2-3
clone_size: few
v_call: TRBV20-1

cdr3_nt: TGTGCCAGCAGCCGAGTTGGGACAGGGGCGGGAGAGCAGTACTTC
cdr3_aa: CASSRVGTGAGEQYF
d_call: TRBD1
j_call: TRBJ2-7
clone_size: many
v_call: TRBV7-9

cdr3_nt: TGCAGTGCTGTGACAGGGACTGAAAAACTGTTTTTT
cdr3_aa: CSAVTGTEKLFF
d_call: TRBD1
j_call: TRBJ1-4
clone_size: NA
v_call: TRBV20-1

cdr3_nt: TGTGCCAGCAGTTTTGGGGCTTCCACTGAAGCTTTCTTT
cdr3_aa: CASSFGASTEAFF
d_call: NA
j_call: TRBJ1-1
clone_size: NA
v_call: TRBV28

cdr3_nt: TGTGCCAGCTCACCCAACGGGGGCCGTACAGATACGCAGTATTTT
cdr3_aa: CASSPNGGRTDTQYF
d_call: NA
j_call: TRBJ2-3
clone_size: few
v_call: TRBV18

cdr3_nt: TGTGCCAGCAGCCCCCAGTTAGCCTATAGCTACGAGCAGTACTTC
cdr3_aa: CASSPQLAYSYEQYF
d_call: NA
j_call: TRBJ2-7
clone_size: NA
v_call: TRBV3-1

cdr3_nt: TGCAGTGCTAGAGAAGAGGGGCCCCAGCATTTT
cdr3_aa: CSAREEGPQHF
d_call: NA
j_call: TRBJ1-5
clone_size: many
v_call: TRBV20-1

cdr3_nt: TGTGCCAGCAGCTCCCACCTGTCGGGGTGGGGCGAGCAGTACTTC
cdr3_aa: CASSSHLSGWGEQYF
d_call: NA
j_call: TRBJ2-7
clone_size: NA
v_call: TRBV7-8

cdr3_nt: TGTGCCAGCAGTTTAGACAGGGACATTCCCGAGCAGTACTTC
cdr3_aa: CASSLDRDIPEQYF
d_call: NA
j_call: TRBJ2-7
clone_size: NA
v_call: TRBV12-3/TRBV12-4

cdr3_nt: TGTGCCAGCAGTCTAGCGGGAGTCGGCTCCTACGAGCAGTACTTC
cdr3_aa: CASSLAGVGSYEQYF
d_call: TRBD2
j_call: TRBJ2-7
clone_size: NA
v_call: TRBV27

cdr3_nt: TGCAGTGCTCCGGAACCGGGACAGGGGAAAAACACTGAAGCTTTCTTT
cdr3_aa: CSAPEPGQGKNTEAFF
d_call: TRBD1
j_call: TRBJ1-1
clone_size: NA
v_call: TRBV20-1

cdr3_nt: TGTGCCAGCAGCCTCCGACGGGGACAGTCCTATGGCTACACCTTC
cdr3_aa: CASSLRRGQSYGYTF
d_call: TRBD1
j_call: TRBJ1-2
clone_size: once
v_call: TRBV7-2

cdr3_nt: TGTGCCAGCAGTTTATCGGGGCTAGCGGGAGTGTCCTACAATGAGCAGTTCTTC
cdr3_aa: CASSLSGLAGVSYNEQFF
d_call: TRBD2
j_call: TRBJ2-1
clone_size: NA
v_call: TRBV27

cdr3_nt: TGCAGTGCCCCCCCGACGCGGCACTATGGCTACACCTTC
cdr3_aa: CSAPPTRHYGYTF
d_call: NA
j_call: TRBJ1-2
clone_size: NA
v_call: TRBV20-1

cdr3_nt: TGTGCCGGCAGCCCAACAGGAGGCTCCTACAATGAGCAGTTCTTC
cdr3_aa: CAGSPTGGSYNEQFF
d_call: NA
j_call: TRBJ2-1
clone_size: NA
v_call: TRBV12-3/TRBV12-4

cdr3_nt: TGTGCCAGCAGTTACCAGGGTAGCGGGAGTCAATACGAGCAGTACTTC
cdr3_aa: CASSYQGSGSQYEQYF
d_call: TRBD2
j_call: TRBJ2-7
clone_size: NA
v_call: TRBV6-5

cdr3_nt: TGCAGCGTTGAAGAAGGACGAGCGGGTGTAAATGAGCAGTTCTTC
cdr3_aa: CSVEEGRAGVNEQFF
d_call: NA
j_call: TRBJ2-1
clone_size: NA
v_call: TRBV29-1

cdr3_nt: TGTGCCAGCAGATGGTCACCCAGCTCCTACGAGCAGTACTTC
cdr3_aa: CASRWSPSSYEQYF
d_call: NA
j_call: TRBJ2-7
clone_size: NA
v_call: TRBV28

cdr3_nt: TGTGCCACCAGGGGACAGGGGAGGAACTATGGCTACACCTTC
cdr3_aa: CATRGQGRNYGYTF
d_call: TRBD1
j_call: TRBJ1-2
clone_size: NA
v_call: TRBV24-1

cdr3_nt: TGTGCCATCAGCGGAGACAGGGGTATAGCTTTCTTT
cdr3_aa: CAISGDRGIAFF
d_call: TRBD1
j_call: TRBJ1-1
clone_size: NA
v_call: TRBV10-3

cdr3_nt: TGTGCCAGCAGCTCCGGGCGGGGGGCGAATATCTATGGCTACACCTTC
cdr3_aa: CASSSGRGANIYGYTF
d_call: NA
j_call: TRBJ1-2
clone_size: NA
v_call: TRBV7-9

cdr3_nt: TGCAGTGCTGCGGACAGGGGTGGCTATGGCTACACCTTC
cdr3_aa: CSAADRGGYGYTF
d_call: TRBD1
j_call: TRBJ1-2
clone_size: NA
v_call: TRBV20-1

cdr3_nt: TGCGCCAGCAGCTTTGAAACGGGCACAAACGAGCAGTACTTC
cdr3_aa: CASSFETGTNEQYF
d_call: NA
j_call: TRBJ2-7
clone_size: few
v_call: TRBV5-1

cdr3_nt: TGTGCCAGCAGCTTAGGAGGAGACATGTTCCACGAGCAGTACTTC
cdr3_aa: CASSLGGDMFHEQYF
d_call: NA
j_call: TRBJ2-7
clone_size: NA
v_call: TRBV7-9

cdr3_nt: TGCAGTGCTAGCGGAGGGGCGGGCTACGAGCAGTACTTC
cdr3_aa: CSASGGAGYEQYF
d_call: NA
j_call: TRBJ2-7
clone_size: NA
v_call: TRBV20-1

cdr3_nt: TGTGCCAGCAGCGAAAGAAGACAAAAGGGGTCTGGGGCCAACGTCCTGACTTTC
cdr3_aa: CASSERRQKGSGANVLTF
d_call: NA
j_call: TRBJ2-6
clone_size: NA
v_call: TRBV7-6

cdr3_nt: TGTGCCAGCAGCTTAGGACAGGGCTCCTACAATGAGCAGTACTTC
cdr3_aa: CASSLGQGSYNEQYF
d_call: TRBD1
j_call: TRBJ2-7
clone_size: NA
v_call: TRBV5-1

cdr3_nt: TGTGCCAGCAGGAGGGTCGGACTAGCCGGGAGGGAGCTGTTTTTT
cdr3_aa: CASRRVGLAGRELFF
d_call: TRBD2
j_call: TRBJ2-2
clone_size: NA
v_call: TRBV6-5

cdr3_nt: TGCGCCAGCAGCAAAGGACAGGGCGGCGAGCAGTACTTC
cdr3_aa: CASSKGQGGEQYF
d_call: TRBD1
j_call: TRBJ2-7
clone_size: once
v_call: TRBV5-1

cdr3_nt: TGTGCCAGCAGCCCAGCCGGGACTAGTAGTGCTGTGCAGTACTTC
cdr3_aa: CASSPAGTSSAVQYF
d_call: TRBD2
j_call: TRBJ2-5
clone_size: NA
v_call: TRBV13

cdr3_nt: TGTGCCAGCAGCCCTCAGGGACAGCCGAGCAATGAGCAGTTCTTC
cdr3_aa: CASSPQGQPSNEQFF
d_call: TRBD1
j_call: TRBJ2-1
clone_size: NA
v_call: TRBV7-3

cdr3_nt: TGCGCCAGCAGCCAAGATCCACTAGCGGGCTACGAGCAGTACTTC
cdr3_aa: CASSQDPLAGYEQYF
d_call: TRBD2
j_call: TRBJ2-7
clone_size: NA
v_call: TRBV4-1

cdr3_nt: TGTGCCAGCATTGCCGGGACAGGGTCTTACGAGCAGTACTTC
cdr3_aa: CASIAGTGSYEQYF
d_call: TRBD1
j_call: TRBJ2-7
clone_size: NA
v_call: TRBV6-1

cdr3_nt: TGCAGCGTTGAGAGGGCCTATGGCTACACCTTC
cdr3_aa: CSVERAYGYTF
d_call: NA
j_call: TRBJ1-2
clone_size: NA
v_call: TRBV29-1

cdr3_nt: TGCAGTGCTACGCGGGATGAAAATAGTTACGAGCAGTACTTC
cdr3_aa: CSATRDENSYEQYF
d_call: NA
j_call: TRBJ2-7
clone_size: NA
v_call: TRBV20-1

cdr3_nt: TGTGCCACCAGGCAAGTAAAGAGCTCCTACAATGAGCAGTTCTTC
cdr3_aa: CATRQVKSSYNEQFF
d_call: NA
j_call: TRBJ2-1
clone_size: NA
v_call: TRBV15

cdr3_nt: TGCAGTGCTAGACCGGGACCCGAAGCTTTCTTT
cdr3_aa: CSARPGPEAFF
d_call: NA
j_call: TRBJ1-1
clone_size: NA
v_call: TRBV20-1

cdr3_nt: TGTGCCAGTAGTATAGGGAGCACCGGGACTAGCGGGATCAATGAGCAGTTCTTC
cdr3_aa: CASSIGSTGTSGINEQFF
d_call: TRBD2
j_call: TRBJ2-1
clone_size: NA
v_call: TRBV19

cdr3_nt: TGCGCCAGCAGCTTGGAGGGACAGGGAGTTCGTAATTCACCCCTCCACTTT
cdr3_aa: CASSLEGQGVRNSPLHF
d_call: TRBD1
j_call: TRBJ1-6
clone_size: few
v_call: TRBV5-1

cdr3_nt: TGTGCCAGCAGCCTAGCGGCCCGAGGCGGCTACACCTTC
cdr3_aa: CASSLAARGGYTF
d_call: NA
j_call: TRBJ1-2
clone_size: NA
v_call: TRBV27

cdr3_nt: TGTGCCAGCGCCATCGGTAGCTCCTACAATGAGCAGTTCTTC
cdr3_aa: CASAIGSSYNEQFF
d_call: NA
j_call: TRBJ2-1
clone_size: NA
v_call: TRBV6-6

cdr3_nt: TGTGCCATCAGACAACAGGGAACGGTAGGGGAGACCCAGTACTTC
cdr3_aa: CAIRQQGTVGETQYF
d_call: NA
j_call: TRBJ2-5
clone_size: NA
v_call: TRBV10-3